Following are 32 T cell receptor beta chains from one sample sequenced in a study of response to subunit inactivated influenza vaccine. TCRdb re-called the RT-PCR reads with MiXCR, one entry per CDR3 protein. The sample includes 450,000 to 600,000 distinct CDR3 sequences, roughly 7.6% of them seen just once. The sample consisted of PBMCs from blood, taken roughly 24 months after vaccination. The receptors were gathered from a man in his fifties or sixties who received an inactivated influenza vaccine.

This clonotype was observed a handful of times. The chain joins TRBV4-1 to TRBJ1-5; perhaps TRBD1 as D (5 bases). The V gene lost 1 base and the J gene lost 2 bases, with 15 bases spanning the gap. Per germline, CDR1 MGHRA and CDR2 YSYEKL. This CDR3 comprises 17 residues. The CDR3 region is CASSQVDSFLGNQPQHF. DNA of the CDR3: TGCGCCAGCAGCCAAGTCGACAGTTTCCTAGGCAATCAGCCCCAGCATTTT.

This clonotype has only a few counts. The chain uses TRBV28 and TRBJ2-3; 10 bases line up with TRBD2. Germline-derived CDR1 and CDR2 are MDHEN and SYDVKM. This CDR3 comprises 15 residues. The V gene end was trimmed by 4 bases and the J gene end by 5 bases; junction bases not matched to a gene: 6. The CDR3 nucleotides are TGTGCCAGCAGTTCCAGCGGGGGGGCGCTAGATACGCAGTATTTT. This codes for CASSSSGGALDTQYF. Filled out from reference TRBV28 and TRBJ2-3, the complete variable domain reads DVKVTQSSRYLVKRTGEKVFLECVQDMDHENMFWYRQDPGLGLRLIYFSYDVKMKEKGDIPEGYSVSREKKERFSLILESASTNQTSMYLCASSSSGGALDTQYFGPGTRLTVL.

The chain uses TRBV7-6 and TRBJ2-5, with TRBD2 matching 14 bases. The J segment lost 12 bases and the V segment lost 4 bases, leaving 7 bases of the junction unmatched. The CDR3 is 14 amino acids. Germline assignment: CDR1 SGHVS and CDR2 FNYEAQ. The CDR3 is CASSSRTSGGPEYF. The CDR3 DNA reads TGTGCCAGCAGCTCCCGGACTAGCGGGGGGCCCGAGTACTTC.

The chain combines TRBV5-1 with TRBJ1-3; the match to TRBD1 covers 10 bases. V was pared by 5 bases and J by 4 bases, with 6 bases of the junction left unmatched. Germline loops: CDR1 SGHRS, CDR2 YFSETQ. The CDR3 is 15 amino acids. The CDR3 sequence is CASRGQGVSGNTIYF. CDR3 bases: TGCGCCAGCAGAGGACAGGGGGTTTCAGGAAACACCATATATTTT.

This clonotype was observed a handful of times. The chain joins TRBV6-5 to TRBJ1-4; D is unresolved. The V gene lost 10 bases and the J gene lost 8 bases, with 14 bases spanning the gap. This CDR3 is 12 amino acids long. Germline CDR1 reads MNHEY; CDR2 reads SVGAGI. The CDR3 sequence: CATTRRQEKLFF. In nucleotides, the CDR3 is TGTGCCACCACGCGGCGACAAGAAAAACTGTTTTTT.

This clonotype was observed a handful of times. The chain carries TRBV5-1 and TRBJ2-1; D is unresolved. The CDR3 totals 14 residues. The germline gives CDR1 SGHRS, CDR2 YFSETQ. Trimming removed 0 bases from V and 6 bases from J, with 10 bases in between. CDR3 sequence reads: CASSLALGFNEQFF. In DNA form, the CDR3 reads TGCGCCAGCAGCTTGGCCCTCGGTTTCAATGAGCAGTTCTTC.

The chain employs TRBV12-3 or TRBV12-4 and TRBJ1-3; 7 bases line up with TRBD1. V lost 8 bases, J lost 0 bases, and 1 base stayed unmatched. The CDR3 is 13 amino acids. In DNA, the CDR3 is TGTGCCAGCGACAGGGTCTCTGGAAACACCATATATTTT. Protein product: CASDRVSGNTIYF.

This clonotype was observed a few times. This rearrangement joins TRBV6-2 or TRBV6-3 to TRBJ2-7; TRBD1 is a possible D gene (6 bases). The V and J ends lost 6 bases and 5 bases respectively, with 20 bases between them. CDR1 MNHEY and CDR2 SVGEGT come from the germline V gene. This CDR3 has 15 amino acids. This CDR3 is CASRPGQTSGDEQYF. The DNA for the CDR3 is TGTGCCAGCAGGCCGGGACAAACCTCAGGGGACGAGCAGTACTTC.

The chain has TRBV20-1 and TRBJ1-1; no definite D call. This CDR3 region has 12 residues. Trimming pared 6 bases from V and 0 bases from J, leaving 8 bases between. CDR1 is DFQATT, CDR2 SNEGSKA, per germline (reference sequence). CDR3 nucleotides: TGCAGTGCCCAGACTATGAACACTGAAGCTTTCTTT. Translation: CSAQTMNTEAFF.

The V call is TRBV5-1, the J call TRBJ2-6; D gene uncertain. The CDR3 extends over 14 amino acids. Germline assignment: CDR1 SGHRS and CDR2 YFSETQ. V lost 4 bases to trimming and J lost 1 base, with 6 bases between them. CDR3 in amino acids: CASSDGSGANVLTF. CDR3 sequence (DNA): TGCGCCAGCAGCGATGGGTCTGGGGCCAACGTCCTGACTTTC.

The sample holds a few counts of this clonotype. The V call is TRBV4-3, the J call TRBJ2-2; possible D gene TRBD2, 5 bases. This CDR3 comprises 13 residues. Germline CDR1 reads LGHNA; CDR2 reads YSLEER. V was trimmed by 1 base and J by 11 bases, leaving 11 bases between them. The CDR3 loop is CASSQGAPGELFF. The CDR3 DNA follows: TGCGCCAGCAGCCAAGGGGCTCCGGGAGAGCTGTTTTTT.

The rearrangement uses TRBV7-3 and TRBJ2-3, with D perhaps TRBD1 (5 bases). CDR1 and CDR2 from the germline V gene are SGHTA and FQGTGA. V gave up 2 bases and J gave up 4 bases, with 13 bases separating them. The CDR3 is made up of 15 amino acids. DNA for the CDR3: TGTGCCAGCAGCTTAGGTGGTAGCAGGGCAGATACGCAGTATTTT. Residues: CASSLGGSRADTQYF.

The CDR3 bases are TGTGCCAGCAGCCAAGAGAGACAGTTTAACTCTGGGGCCAACGTCCTGACTTTC. It codes for CASSQERQFNSGANVLTF. The J gene is TRBJ2-6, the V gene TRBV14, with D possibly matching TRBD1 (5 bases). V lost 0 bases and J 0 bases, leaving 12 bases between the germline ends. This CDR3 region has 18 residues. CDR1 is SGHDN, CDR2 FVKESK, per germline.

The genes are TRBV5-4 and TRBJ2-7; TRBD2 aligns across 11 bases. With 4 bases clipped from V and 3 bases from J, the junction kept 12 bases outside the gene matches. The CDR3 is 17 residues long. Germline V gene data show CDR1 as SGHNT and CDR2 as YYREEE (reference sequence). The CDR3 loop reads CASSPGPGTSGNYEQYF. The CDR3 nucleotides are TGTGCCAGCAGCCCGGGACCTGGGACTAGCGGCAACTACGAGCAGTACTTC.

This clonotype was counted a few times. The J gene is TRBJ2-1, the V gene TRBV25-1; 9 bases are shared with TRBD2. V lost 4 bases, J lost 9 bases, and 10 bases stayed unmatched. The length of the CDR3 is 15 residues. The germline CDR1 and CDR2 sequences are MGHDK and SYGVNS. CDR3 nucleotides: TGTGCCAGCAGTGGTGTCGGCGGGAGGGCTACTGAGCAGTTCTTC. Residues: CASSGVGGRATEQFF.

Many counts were recorded for this clonotype. V is TRBV10-3 and J is TRBJ2-2, with 8 bases identical to TRBD2. This CDR3 comprises 16 residues. Germline V gives CDR1 ENHRY, CDR2 SYGVKD. J gave up 6 bases and V 3 bases, and 9 bases lay outside the gene matches. The CDR3 region has the DNA TGTGCCATCAGTGATCCCCCTGGCGGGAGGTCCGGGGAGCTGTTTTTT. It codes for CAISDPPGGRSGELFF.

The chain links TRBV5-1 to TRBJ2-5; D remains ambiguous. Deletions cut 3 bases from V and 0 bases from J, with 9 bases between. Germline loops: CDR1 SGHRS, CDR2 YFSETQ. The CDR3 is 14 amino acids. CDR3 protein: CASSSEGYQETQYF. In DNA form, the CDR3 reads TGCGCCAGCAGCTCAGAAGGGTACCAAGAGACCCAGTACTTC.

The CDR3, as DNA: TGCGCCAGCAGCTCCCAGGGAGAAGTCGGCAATGAGCAGTTCTTC. It specifies CASSSQGEVGNEQFF. This chain uses TRBV5-1 with TRBJ2-1; perhaps D is TRBD1 or TRBD2 (5 bases each). V was pared by 3 bases and J by 6 bases, with 16 bases between. CDR1 SGHRS and CDR2 YFSETQ come from the germline V gene. The CDR3 has 15 amino acids.

The chain carries TRBV4-2 and TRBJ2-3, with D tentatively TRBD1 (6 bases). The CDR3 extends over 17 amino acids. The germline gives CDR1 LGHNA, CDR2 YNFKEQ. Trimming took 1 base from V and 3 from J, leaving 17 bases between them. The CDR3 sequence is CASSQGPQGYGTDTQYF. CDR3 DNA: TGTGCCAGCAGCCAAGGACCACAGGGATACGGTACAGATACGCAGTATTTT.

This clonotype was counted between two and nine times. The rearrangement uses TRBV23-1 and TRBJ2-7; D is unresolved. TRBV23-1 is known as an ORF, though its function is uncertain. The CDR3 runs to 14 residues. The V gene lost 2 bases and the J gene lost 2 bases, with 10 bases spanning the gap. CDR3 bases: TGCGCCAGCAGTCAAGCGACAAGACCCTACGAGCAGTACTTC. Its protein is CASSQATRPYEQYF.

This clonotype was observed a handful of times. CDR3: CASSLSGFTDTQYF. For the CDR3, the DNA is TGCGCCAGCAGCCTCTCAGGGTTCACAGATACGCAGTATTTT. The chain links TRBV4-1 to TRBJ2-3; D may be TRBD1 (5 bases). The CDR3 runs to 14 residues. Germline V gene data show CDR1 as MGHRA and CDR2 as YSYEKL. Trimming removed 4 bases at V and 2 bases at J, with 10 bases between.

The rearrangement links TRBV7-2 to TRBJ2-1, with 8 bases that match TRBD2. This CDR3 region has 15 residues. Germline CDR1 is SGHTA and CDR2 is FQGNSA. J was trimmed by 8 bases and V by 1 base; bases with no gene match: 7. CDR3 sequence: CASSLESGSRDEQFF. DNA for the CDR3: TGTGCCAGCAGCTTAGAAAGCGGGAGTAGGGATGAGCAGTTCTTC. The variable domain in full, with the rest retrieved from reference TRBV7-2 and TRBJ2-1, is GAGVSQSPSNKVTEKGKDVELRCDPISGHTALYWYRQSLGQGLEFLIYFQGNSAPDKSGLPSDRFSAERTGGSVSTLTIQRTQQEDSAVYLCASSLESGSRDEQFFGPGTRLTVL.

Details on this clonotype: A much larger clone lies a single base off, so this may be a read error. The chain couples TRBV5-1 to TRBJ2-2; D not resolved. Germline loops: CDR1 SGHRS, CDR2 YFSETQ. This CDR3 is built from 14 residues. Written as DNA, the CDR3 is TGCGCCAGCAGCTTGGACAGCTACACCAGGGAGCTGTTTTTT. Its translation is CASSLDSYTRELFF.

This clonotype was found many times. The genes are TRBV21-1 and TRBJ1-5; whether TRBD1, the table's D call, matches the DNA was not checked. TRBV21-1 is a pseudogene locus. The CDR3 consists of 17 residues. CDR3 coding DNA: TGTGCCAGCAGCAGACGGACAGGGGGCGGAAGCAATCAGCCCCAGCATTTT. Protein: CASSRRTGGGSNQPQHF.

The chain has TRBV7-8 and TRBJ2-5; 7 bases match TRBD2. The V segment lost 5 bases and the J segment 2 bases; nucleotides outside the gene matches: 11. CDR3 length: 16 amino acids. In germline, CDR1 is SGHVS, CDR2 FQNEAQ. The CDR3 sequence: CASSQSRGGGQETQYF. The CDR3 DNA reads TGTGCCAGCAGCCAAAGTCGGGGCGGGGGACAAGAGACCCAGTACTTC.

This clonotype was counted many times. The chain has TRBV7-2 and TRBJ2-1; TRBD2 might be the D (5 bases). Germline CDR1 SGHTA, CDR2 FQGNSA. Trimming took off 3 bases at V and 4 bases at J, with 10 bases between the two ends. This CDR3 comprises 14 residues. CDR3 DNA: TGTGCCAGCAGCTTTGCGGGCCCTTACAATGAGCAGTTCTTC. Amino acids: CASSFAGPYNEQFF.

There are a few counts of this clonotype. The chain recombines TRBV12-3 or TRBV12-4 with TRBJ1-4; D is unresolved. The CDR3 is 12 residues long. Trimming cost V 6 bases and J 5 bases, with 7 bases left between them. The CDR3 reads CASRTVNEKLFF. The CDR3 DNA reads as TGTGCCAGCAGGACGGTGAATGAAAAACTGTTTTTT.

The sample holds many counts of this clonotype. The rearrangement links TRBV9 to TRBJ1-3; D is perhaps TRBD1 (5 bases). The CDR3 runs 14 residues. The V end lost 0 bases, the J end lost 6 bases, and 10 bases lay between the germline ends. The germline CDR1 and CDR2 sequences are SGDLS and YYNGEE. The CDR3 sequence is CASSVDTTENTIYF. The CDR3 bases are TGTGCCAGCAGCGTAGATACGACAGAAAACACCATATATTTT.

In its sample, this clonotype was seen a few times. V usage is TRBV7-2 and J usage is TRBJ2-3; TRBD2 matches 8 bases. This CDR3 is 15 amino acids long. Germline values: CDR1 SGHTA, CDR2 FQGNSA. With 2 bases clipped from V and 6 bases from J, the junction kept 7 bases outside the gene matches. CDR3 coding DNA: TGTGCCAGCAGCTTATGGCGGGAGGATGGGGATACGCAGTATTTT. Translated, it gives CASSLWREDGDTQYF.

This clonotype was seen more than once but under ten times. This sequence joins TRBV20-1 and TRBJ2-2, with TRBD2 as a possible D gene (5 bases). The germline V and J ends were trimmed by 6 bases and 1 base, with 12 bases remaining between them. CDR1 and CDR2 from the germline V gene are DFQATT and SNEGSKA (reference sequence). The CDR3 length is 14 residues. The CDR3 region has the DNA TGCAGTGCCAAACCGGAGGAGAACACCGGGGAGCTGTTTTTT. It codes for CSAKPEENTGELFF.

In this sample, this clonotype turned up a few times. This chain connects TRBV20-1 to TRBJ1-1; D is undetermined. The germline V gene has CDR1 DFQATT and CDR2 SNEGSKA (reference sequence). The germline V and J ends were trimmed by 1 base and 1 base, with 4 bases remaining between them. The CDR3 is 12 residues long. The CDR3 is CSARVTNTEAFF. Written as DNA, the CDR3 is TGCAGTGCTAGAGTCACGAACACTGAAGCTTTCTTT.

The chain joins TRBV7-2 to TRBJ2-1; a weak D match, TRBD1 (5 bases). Looked up from germline, CDR1 is SGHTA and CDR2 is FQGNSA. V lost 1 base and J lost 6, with 13 bases in between. This CDR3 is built from 15 residues. The CDR3 DNA reads TGTGCCAGCAGCTTAGGATTTGCAGGGATCAATGAGCAGTTCTTC. It is translated as CASSLGFAGINEQFF.